This TCR beta chain was observed in a study of CD8 T cells in ankylosing spondylitis. A few counts support this clonotype. The antigen remains unidentified. TCRdb ran MiXCR on the 5' RACE reads and lists one entry per CDR3 protein. The table shows about 90,000 distinct CDR3 sequences, with roughly 8.5% occurring only once. The V gene end was trimmed by 7 bases and the J gene end by 2 bases; junction bases not matched to a gene: 14. This CDR3 region has 17 residues. Notes on the study in general: Matched synovial fluid from ankylosing spondylitis patients was reported to be enriched for disease-linked clones. Characteristic, it appeared, of ankylosing spondylitis blood was a TCR beta motif of eight or nine highly homologous variants.

J is TRBJ1-5 and V is TRBV12-3 or TRBV12-4; 7 nucleotides match TRBD1. Sequencing used blood, either unsorted or a sorted T cell fraction (not recorded which). The sequence was obtained from a male donor with ankylosing spondylitis. CDR3: CASTKAEWTGRNQPQHF. The CDR3 DNA is TGTGCCAGCACCAAAGCCGAGTGGACAGGCCGCAATCAGCCCCAGCATTTT.